Presented here are 21 T cell receptor beta chains from one specimen sequenced in a study of TIL therapy for anti-PD-1-resistant metastatic lung cancer. The immunoSEQ assay was v3. Data came from immunoSEQ multiplex PCR; TCRdb stores just in-frame clones and leaves some out. This sample has over 15,000 clones; approximately 69% occur once, and the top ten carry 36%. Time point meaning: pre-treatment sample, taken before nivolumab and TIL therapy. Sequences were derived from blood, sampled at baseline. The source of these receptors is a person aged 25-80 years with non-small cell lung cancer.

This clone was observed a single time. The genes are TRBV11-3 and TRBJ2-7; D might be TRBD1 (5 bases). This CDR3 has 15 amino acids. Trimming pared 5 bases from V and 2 bases from J, leaving 16 bases between. The germline CDR1 and CDR2 sequences are SGHNT and YENEEA. CDR3 sequence: CASSRVRETAYEQYF. DNA of the CDR3: TGTGCCAGCAGCCGTGTCAGGGAAACAGCCTACGAGCAGTACTTC.

The sample holds one count of this clone. J is TRBJ1-5 and V is TRBV6-1; 8 bases agree with TRBD1. With V trimmed by 8 bases and J by 5 bases, 5 bases remained unmatched. Germline loops: CDR1 MNHNS, CDR2 SASEGT. This CDR3 region has 13 residues. This chain's CDR3 is CASAGTGDQPQHF. As DNA, the CDR3 is TGTGCCAGCGCCGGGACAGGAGATCAGCCCCAGCATTTT.

The chain carries TRBV18 and TRBJ2-1, with TRBD2 matching 8 bases. CDR1 is KGHSH and CDR2 is LQKENI in the germline V gene. The CDR3 length is 15 residues. Germline trimming cut 2 bases from V and 4 bases from J; bases unmatched to any gene: 4. The CDR3 spells CASSPGLAGYNEQFF. CDR3 nucleotides: TGTGCCAGCTCACCAGGCCTAGCGGGTTACAATGAGCAGTTCTTC.

This chain links TRBV21-1 with TRBJ2-7; TRBD2, the D gene given by the table, was not confirmed from the DNA. TRBV21-1 is labeled a pseudogene. This CDR3 has 19 residues. The CDR3 here is CASSKAPSGGAEVSREQYF. The CDR3 coding sequence is TGTGCCAGCAGCAAAGCCCCTAGCGGGGGGGCCGAGGTTTCGCGCGAGCAGTACTTC.

This rearrangement joins TRBV7-6 to TRBJ2-2; D is unclear. CDR3 size: 15 residues. V lost 0 bases, J lost 0 bases, and 5 bases lay in between. CDR1 and CDR2 from the germline V gene are SGHVS and FNYEAQ. CDR3 region: CASSLAVTNTGELFF. Here the CDR3 DNA reads TGTGCCAGCAGCTTAGCCGTGACGAACACCGGGGAGCTGTTTTTT.

The rearrangement joins TRBV5-1 to TRBJ2-3, with D uncertain. Germline values: CDR1 SGHRS, CDR2 YFSETQ. The CDR3 loop spans 13 amino acids. Trimming removed 4 bases from V and 6 bases from J, with 12 bases in between. The DNA for the CDR3 is TGCGCCAGCAGCGAGGCCGGGTACGATACGCAGTATTTT. This translates into CASSEAGYDTQYF.

This chain links TRBV2 with TRBJ1-4, with D uncertain. The CDR3 sequence is 15 residues long. Between the trimmed V and J ends, which lost 6 bases and 0 bases, there was a span of 11 bases. Germline CDR1 reads SNHLY; CDR2 reads FYNNEI. The chain's CDR3 is CASSALGATNEKLFF. DNA of the CDR3: TGTGCCAGCAGCGCCCTAGGTGCAACTAATGAAAAACTGTTTTTT.

This chain connects TRBV9 to TRBJ1-1; D not certain. CDR3 length: 13 amino acids. Germline V lookup: CDR1 SGDLS, CDR2 YYNGEE. V lost 3 bases to trimming and J lost 5 bases, with 11 bases between them. CDR3 loop: CASSAGGRTEAFF. CDR3 nucleotide sequence: TGTGCCAGCAGCGCCGGAGGTCGTACTGAAGCTTTCTTT. Supplemented by reference TRBV9 and TRBJ1-1, the full variable domain reads DSGVTQTPKHLITATGQRVTLRCSPRSGDLSVYWYQQSLDQGLQFLIQYYNGEERAKGNILERFSAQQFPDLHSELNLSSLELGDSALYFCASSAGGRTEAFFGQGTRLTVV.

This clone appeared once. A single base separates this from a much larger clone, so it may be a read error. This sequence joins TRBV7-9 and TRBJ2-2; D gene ambiguous. CDR3 length equals 14 residues. V was clipped by 2 bases and J by 6 bases, with 10 bases between them. Germline CDR1 is SEHNR and CDR2 is FQNEAQ (reference sequence). The CDR3 here is CASSLSQSAGELFF. The CDR3 coding sequence is TGTGCCAGCAGCTTATCTCAGAGCGCCGGGGAGCTGTTTTTT.

This clone was recorded only once. This sequence joins TRBV29-1 and TRBJ1-2, with 9 nucleotides matching TRBD1. Trimming took 6 bases from V and 2 from J; bases not matched to a gene: 4. Germline V gene sequence: CDR1 SQVTM, CDR2 ANQGSEA. The CDR3 length is 13 residues. The CDR3 DNA follows: TGCAGCGTGAGAACAGGGGGCAACTATGGCTACACCTTC. It yields the protein CSVRTGGNYGYTF. Based on the CDR3 plus reference TRBV29-1 and TRBJ1-2, the full variable domain is SAVISQKPSRDICQRGTSLTIQCQVDSQVTMMFWYRQQPGQSLTLIATANQGSEATYESGFVIDKFPISRPNLTFSTLTVSNMSPEDSSIYLCSVRTGGNYGYTFGSGTRLTVV.

The V gene is TRBV6-5, the J gene TRBJ1-4, with D possibly TRBD1 on 6 matching bases. Trimming stripped 5 bases from V and 12 bases from J, with 10 bases between. CDR3 length: 11 amino acids. Germline CDR1 and CDR2: MNHEY and SVGAGI. This CDR3 reads CASSAAGELFF. The DNA of the CDR3 is TGTGCCAGCAGTGCGGCAGGGGAACTGTTTTTT.

This clone was seen a handful of times. The chain is built from TRBV10-1 and TRBJ1-1; a weak D match, TRBD1 (6 bases). Germline assignment: CDR1 WNHNN and CDR2 SYGVQD (reference sequence). Trimming shortened V by 2 bases and J by 1 base, and 11 bases separated the two germline ends. The CDR3 sequence is 15 residues long. The CDR3 DNA sequence: TGCGCCAGCAGTGAGACTAAGGGGGAGAACACTGAAGCTTTCTTT. It encodes CASSETKGENTEAFF.

V gene TRBV5-4 combines with J gene TRBJ1-2; D is unresolved. Germline lookup yields CDR1 SGHNT and CDR2 YYREEE (reference sequence). V lost 4 bases to trimming and J lost 8 bases, with 9 bases between them. This CDR3 contains 11 residues. CDR3 nucleotide sequence: TGTGCCAGCAGCCTTATAGGCGGCTACACCTTC. Translating it yields CASSLIGGYTF.

The J gene is TRBJ1-1, the V gene TRBV9, with 7 bases matching TRBD1. Germline loops: CDR1 SGDLS, CDR2 YYNGEE. The CDR3 is made up of 13 amino acids. V gave up 3 bases and J gave up 4 bases; unmatched junction bases: 3. The CDR3 sequence: CASSARTGTEAFF. In DNA form, the CDR3 reads TGTGCCAGCAGCGCGCGGACAGGCACTGAAGCTTTCTTT.

With regard to this clone: The sample contains more than one DNA sequence encoding this CDR3. The chain couples TRBV7-9 to TRBJ1-1; no firm D call. CDR3 length: 11 amino acids. Per the germline V gene, CDR1 is SEHNR and CDR2 is FQNEAQ (reference sequence). Trimming left V 3 bases short and J 3 bases short, with 2 bases between. CDR3 amino acids: CASSLDTEAFF. CDR3 DNA: TGTGCCAGCAGCTTGGACACTGAAGCTTTCTTT.

The chain combines TRBV6-4 with TRBJ1-5; D not certain. Deletions cut 3 bases from V and 2 bases from J, with 14 bases between. The CDR3 is made up of 16 amino acids. Germline loops: CDR1 MRHNA, CDR2 SNTAGT. CDR3 region: CASSDLKVSRNQPQHF. For the CDR3, the DNA is TGTGCCAGCAGTGATCTGAAGGTCTCGCGCAATCAGCCCCAGCATTTT.

The rearrangement joins TRBV6-5 to TRBJ2-7; 7 positions agree with TRBD1. Trimming at V came to 3 bases and at J to 3 bases, leaving 5 bases not matched to a gene. Germline V gene data show CDR1 as MNHEY and CDR2 as SVGAGI. CDR3 size: 14 residues. The CDR3 nucleotides read TGTGCCAGCAGTTATGGGGACAGAGGCTACGAGCAGTACTTC. Translating it yields CASSYGDRGYEQYF.

V gene TRBV19 combines with J gene TRBJ2-2; D unclear. Trimming removed 5 bases from V and 4 bases from J, with 5 bases in between. The CDR3 is 12 amino acids. Germline V gene lookup returns CDR1 LNHDA and CDR2 SQIVND (reference sequence). The CDR3 DNA follows: TGTGCCAGTAGTGTCTTCACCGGGGAGCTGTTTTTT. It is translated as CASSVFTGELFF.

The chain employs TRBV18 and TRBJ2-2, with D possibly TRBD1 on 8 matching bases. V was pared by 1 base and J by 4 bases, with 19 bases between. CDR1 is KGHSH, CDR2 LQKENI, per germline. The CDR3 contains 18 residues. The CDR3 nucleotides read TGTGCCAGCTCACCACAACCCCCAGGGGGCGGGGGCACCGGGGAGCTGTTTTTT. Encoded protein: CASSPQPPGGGGTGELFF.

The V and J genes are TRBV5-1 and TRBJ1-5; TRBD1 agrees at 10 bases. The CDR3 has 17 amino acids. V dropped 5 bases and J dropped 3; count of bases not matched to a gene: 11. Germline lookup yields CDR1 SGHRS and CDR2 YFSETQ. The CDR3 sequence: CASSQNRDRGANQPQHF. The CDR3 bases are TGCGCCAGCAGTCAAAATCGGGACAGGGGAGCCAATCAGCCCCAGCATTTT.

The chain carries TRBV5-4 and TRBJ2-5, with D tentatively TRBD1 or TRBD2 (5 bases each). The CDR3 totals 12 residues. The V gene's germline CDR1 is SGHNT and CDR2 YYREEE (reference sequence). V shed 4 bases and J shed 5 bases, with 9 bases lying between them. CDR3 amino acids: CASSRDEETQYF. The CDR3 DNA reads TGTGCCAGCAGCCGGGACGAGGAGACCCAGTACTTC.